These 8 T cell receptor beta chains share one sample of origin, sequenced in a study of control samples from healthy donors and cancer patients. Profiling relied on immunoSEQ multiplex PCR, and the TCRdb table lists in-frame clones only, not all of them. The sample has 95,000 to 150,000 clones, about 90% seen once. Sequenced sample: blood. Source of these receptors: a man aged 50 or older in good health.

In this sample, this clone turned up once. This chain uses TRBV6-5 with TRBJ1-1; a weak D match, TRBD1 (5 bases). Trimming cost V 8 bases and J 3 bases, with 13 bases left between them. CDR3 length equals 13 residues. CDR1 is MNHEY and CDR2 is SVGAGI in the germline V gene. The CDR3 reads CASRRRGDTEAFF. CDR3 sequence (DNA): TGTGCCAGCCGCCGAAGAGGGGACACTGAAGCTTTCTTT.

This clone appeared a single time. This chain connects TRBV2 to TRBJ1-3; 9 bases match TRBD1. The germline V gene encodes CDR1 SNHLY and CDR2 FYNNEI. This CDR3 region has 15 residues. Germline trimming cut 5 bases from V and 0 bases from J; bases unmatched to any gene: 2. CDR3 in DNA: TGTGCCAGCAGTTTGACAGGGGGCTCTGGAAACACCATATATTTT. Translating it yields CASSLTGGSGNTIYF.

The genes are TRBV14 and TRBJ1-1; 9 bases fit TRBD1. CDR1 is SGHDN, CDR2 FVKESK, per germline. Trimming removed 3 bases from V and 4 bases from J; junction bases left unmatched: 6. The CDR3 is made up of 15 amino acids. The CDR3 sequence is CASSHMTGGITEAFF. In DNA form, the CDR3 reads TGTGCCAGCAGCCACATGACAGGGGGGATCACTGAAGCTTTCTTT.

The chain combines TRBV6-6 with TRBJ2-3; D is undetermined. CDR1 and CDR2 from the germline V gene are MNHNY and SVGAGI (reference sequence). The V end was cut by 2 bases, the J end by 1 base, with 7 bases between. The CDR3 runs to 14 residues. The CDR3 DNA reads as TGTGCCAGCAGTTACCCGACACGCACAGATACGCAGTATTTT. Translating gives CASSYPTRTDTQYF.

CDR3 loop: CASSLEGQGRQPQHF. The CDR3 DNA reads as TGCGCCAGCAGCTTGGAGGGACAGGGTCGTCAGCCCCAGCATTTT. The rearrangement uses TRBV5-1 and TRBJ1-5; 9 bases match TRBD1. Germline CDR1 and CDR2: SGHRS and YFSETQ. V gave up 0 bases and J gave up 6 bases; unmatched junction bases: 4. The CDR3 is made up of 15 amino acids.

The V and J genes are TRBV14 and TRBJ2-3, with 9 bases that match TRBD1. Germline-derived CDR1 and CDR2 are SGHDN and FVKESK. V was pared by 4 bases and J by 6 bases, with 5 bases of the junction left unmatched. The CDR3 covers 14 residues. The chain's CDR3 is CASSRDRAPDTQYF. The CDR3 DNA reads TGTGCCAGCAGCCGGGACAGGGCCCCCGATACGCAGTATTTT.

The V and J genes are TRBV24-1 and TRBJ2-1; weak D call: TRBD1 (7 bases). The germline V gene encodes CDR1 KGHDR and CDR2 SFDVKD. V lost 4 bases and J 6 bases, leaving 12 bases between the germline ends. The CDR3 spans 14 residues. CDR3 DNA: TGTGCCACCAGTGACAGGGGGAGGATCAATGAGCAGTTCTTC. Translation gives CATSDRGRINEQFF.

This rearrangement joins TRBV10-2 to TRBJ2-5; 16 nucleotides align to TRBD2. J was trimmed by 5 bases and V by 7 bases; bases with no gene match: 13. The CDR3 totals 18 residues. Looked up from germline, CDR1 is WSHSY and CDR2 is SAAADI. The CDR3 DNA reads as TGCGCCAGCACCCGACCCGGGACTAGCGGGGGGGCCGGGGAGACCCAGTACTTC. This encodes CASTRPGTSGGAGETQYF.